The clone carrying this TCR beta chain appeared a few times. The antigen is unknown. Clones were read by immunoSEQ multiplex PCR, and TCRdb kept only the in-frame ones, dropping some. The sample lists roughly 100,000 clones, about 93% occurring once. As for time point: cycle 4 day 1 (C4D1), after 6 weeks of nivolumab. After autologous stem cell transplantation all patients relapsed, and prior brentuximab vedotin exposure differed between cohorts. The sample comes from a study of PD-1 blockade in classical Hodgkin lymphoma. Study summary: On a schedule of every 2 weeks, patients received nivolumab 3 mg/kg intravenously. Regarding the study as a whole: Complete responders matched newly diagnosed patients in baseline diversity. Patients starting nivolumab under 1 year after ASCT were excluded. Possible causes of repertoire differences, disease activity or prior therapy, remain undefined.

Sequences were derived from peripheral blood mononuclear cells (PBMCs), sampled before the fourth cycle of nivolumab. The receptor comes from a human donor with classical Hodgkin lymphoma.

Written as DNA, the CDR3 is TGTGCCAGCAGTGCCTATTTTTCCTACCTAAACTCTGGGGCCAACGTCCTGACTTTC. Translated, it gives CASSAYFSYLNSGANVLTF. This rearrangement joins TRBV27 to TRBJ2-6; D not resolved. Looked up from germline, CDR1 is MNHEY and CDR2 is SMNVEV (reference sequence). The CDR3 has 19 residues. Trimming removed 5 bases from V and 0 bases from J, with 20 bases in between.